A selection of T cell receptor beta chains follows, all from one sample in a study of T cells in Graves' hyperthyroidism and ophthalmopathy. TCRdb redid the calling of the multiplex PCR reads with MiXCR, one entry per CDR3 protein. The top ten hold around a third of the sample, which has about 400,000 distinct CDR3 sequences, 15% seen once. The material sequenced was blood. Every receptor here comes from a woman between 25 and 40 years old with Graves' hyperthyroidism. Both conserved end residues are part of each CDR3. The D gene is left open where the match is weak. Some rows mark clone size as missing; the rest say once, few, many or name a class of expanded clone.

clone size | J gene | V gene | D gene | CDR3 protein | CDR3 DNA
many | TRBJ2-5 | TRBV27 | . | CASSSAGLETQYF | TGTGCCAGCAGTTCGGCGGGGTTGGAGACCCAGTACTTC
many | TRBJ1-4 | TRBV18 | . | CASSPPGRGKLFF | TGTGCCAGCTCACCACCAGGCCGGGGAAAACTGTTTTTT
many | TRBJ2-1 | TRBV16 | . | CASSQSIYLGDEQFF | TGTGCCAGCAGCCAATCGATATATCTTGGGGATGAGCAGTTCTTC
many | TRBJ2-2 | TRBV24-1 | TRBD1 | CATSDRRTGRTGELFF | TGTGCCACCAGTGACCGGCGGACAGGGAGAACCGGGGAGCTGTTTTTT
many | TRBJ2-5 | TRBV5-6 | TRBD2 | CASSLEGSGRIAETQYF | TGTGCCAGCAGCTTGGAAGGTAGCGGGAGGATCGCGGAGACCCAGTACTTC
. | TRBJ1-2 | TRBV6-1 | . | CASSETLRAGNYGYTF | TGTGCCAGCAGTGAAACCCTTCGCGCCGGGAACTATGGCTACACCTTC
few | TRBJ1-1 | TRBV3-1 | TRBD1 | CASSGRGRDTEAFF | TGTGCCAGCAGCGGCAGGGGGCGAGACACTGAAGCTTTCTTT
few | TRBJ2-7 | TRBV19 | TRBD2 | CASRPTGGLAYSYEQYF | TGTGCCAGTAGACCGACAGGCGGACTAGCGTACTCCTACGAGCAGTACTTC
many | TRBJ1-4 | TRBV20-1 | . | CSAIHGEKLFF | TGCAGTGCCATCCATGGTGAAAAACTGTTTTTT
few | TRBJ2-1 | TRBV24-1 | TRBD2 | CATSDATSGRRGEQFF | TGTGCCACCAGTGATGCGACTAGCGGGAGGCGTGGTGAGCAGTTCTTC
. | TRBJ1-4 | TRBV6-1 | TRBD1 | CATCLDRGYNEKLFF | TGTGCCACTTGCTTGGACAGGGGCTATAATGAAAAACTGTTTTTT
many | TRBJ2-7 | TRBV7-9 | . | CASSLSGSRGEQYF | TGTGCCAGCAGCTTATCCGGGAGTCGTGGCGAGCAGTACTTC
few | TRBJ2-1 | TRBV4-1 | TRBD1 | CASSHATGVLLNEQFF | TGCGCCAGCAGCCACGCGACAGGGGTCCTACTCAATGAGCAGTTCTTC